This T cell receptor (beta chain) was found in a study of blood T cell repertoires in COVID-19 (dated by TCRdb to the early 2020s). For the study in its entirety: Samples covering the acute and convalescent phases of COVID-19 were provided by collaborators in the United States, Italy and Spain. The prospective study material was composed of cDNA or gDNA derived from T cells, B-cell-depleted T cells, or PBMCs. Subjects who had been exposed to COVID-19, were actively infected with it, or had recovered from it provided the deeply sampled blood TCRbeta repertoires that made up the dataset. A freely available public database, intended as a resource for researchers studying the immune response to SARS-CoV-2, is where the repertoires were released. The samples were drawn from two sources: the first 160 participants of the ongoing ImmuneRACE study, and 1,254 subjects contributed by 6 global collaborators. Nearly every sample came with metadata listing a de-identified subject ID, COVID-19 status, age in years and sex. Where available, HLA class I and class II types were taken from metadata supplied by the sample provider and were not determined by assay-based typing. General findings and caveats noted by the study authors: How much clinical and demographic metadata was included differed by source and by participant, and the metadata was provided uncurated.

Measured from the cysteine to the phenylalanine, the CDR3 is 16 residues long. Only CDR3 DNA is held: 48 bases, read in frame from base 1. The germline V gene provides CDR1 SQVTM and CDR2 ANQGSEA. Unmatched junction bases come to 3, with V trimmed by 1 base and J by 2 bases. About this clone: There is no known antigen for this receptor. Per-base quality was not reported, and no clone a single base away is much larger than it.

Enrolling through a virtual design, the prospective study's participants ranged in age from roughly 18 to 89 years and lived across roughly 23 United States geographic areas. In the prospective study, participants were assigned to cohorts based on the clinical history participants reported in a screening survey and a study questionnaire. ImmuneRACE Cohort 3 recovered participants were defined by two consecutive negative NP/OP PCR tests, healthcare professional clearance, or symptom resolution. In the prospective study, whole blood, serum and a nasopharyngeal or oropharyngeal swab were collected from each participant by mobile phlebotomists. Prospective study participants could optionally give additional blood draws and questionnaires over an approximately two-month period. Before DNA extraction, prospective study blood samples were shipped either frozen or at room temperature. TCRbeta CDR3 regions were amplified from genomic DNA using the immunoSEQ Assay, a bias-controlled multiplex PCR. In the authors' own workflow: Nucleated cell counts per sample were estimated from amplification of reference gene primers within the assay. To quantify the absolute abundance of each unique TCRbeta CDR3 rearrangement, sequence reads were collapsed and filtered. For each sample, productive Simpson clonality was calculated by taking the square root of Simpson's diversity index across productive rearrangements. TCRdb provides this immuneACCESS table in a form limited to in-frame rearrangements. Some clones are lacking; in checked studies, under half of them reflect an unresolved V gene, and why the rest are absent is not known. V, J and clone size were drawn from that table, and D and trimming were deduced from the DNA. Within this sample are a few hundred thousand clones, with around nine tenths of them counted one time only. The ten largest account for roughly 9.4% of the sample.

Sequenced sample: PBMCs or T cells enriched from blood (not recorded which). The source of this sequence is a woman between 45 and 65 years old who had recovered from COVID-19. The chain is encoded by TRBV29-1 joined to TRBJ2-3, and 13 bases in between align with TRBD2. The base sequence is TGCAGCGTTGAAGGGACTAGCGGGGGTAACACAGATACGCAGTATTTT. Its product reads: CSVEGTSGGNTDTQYF.